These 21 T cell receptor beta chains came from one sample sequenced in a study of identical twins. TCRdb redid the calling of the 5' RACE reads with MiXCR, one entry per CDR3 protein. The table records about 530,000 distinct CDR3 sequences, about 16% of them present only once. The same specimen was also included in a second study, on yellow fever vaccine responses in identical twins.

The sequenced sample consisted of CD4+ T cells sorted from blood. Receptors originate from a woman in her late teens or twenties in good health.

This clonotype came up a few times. The CDR3 region is CAISETRQLYYEQYF. The CDR3, as DNA: TGTGCCATCAGTGAAACCCGACAGCTCTACTACGAGCAGTACTTC. The chain recombines TRBV10-3 with TRBJ2-7; D may be TRBD1 (5 bases). The V end lost 3 bases, the J end lost 3 bases, and 15 bases lay between the germline ends. This CDR3 region has 15 residues. In germline, CDR1 is ENHRY, CDR2 SYGVKD.

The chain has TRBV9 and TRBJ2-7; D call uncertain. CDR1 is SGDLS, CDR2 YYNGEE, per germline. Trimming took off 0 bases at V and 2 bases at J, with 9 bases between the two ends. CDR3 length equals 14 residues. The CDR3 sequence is CASSVGQATYEQYF. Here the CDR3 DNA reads TGTGCCAGCAGCGTAGGGCAGGCGACCTACGAGCAGTACTTC.

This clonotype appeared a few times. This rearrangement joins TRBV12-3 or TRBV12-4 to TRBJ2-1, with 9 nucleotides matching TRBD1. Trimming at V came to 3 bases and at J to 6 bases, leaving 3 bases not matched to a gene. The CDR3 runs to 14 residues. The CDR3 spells CASSFPDRGNEQFF. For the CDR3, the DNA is TGTGCCAGCAGTTTCCCGGACAGGGGCAATGAGCAGTTCTTC.

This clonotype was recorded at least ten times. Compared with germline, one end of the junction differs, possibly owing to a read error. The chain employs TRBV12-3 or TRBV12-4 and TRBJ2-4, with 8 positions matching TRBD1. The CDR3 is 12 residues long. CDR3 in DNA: TGTGCCAGCAGCGCCGCAGGGGGGACAGGACACTTC. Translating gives CASSAAGGTGHF.

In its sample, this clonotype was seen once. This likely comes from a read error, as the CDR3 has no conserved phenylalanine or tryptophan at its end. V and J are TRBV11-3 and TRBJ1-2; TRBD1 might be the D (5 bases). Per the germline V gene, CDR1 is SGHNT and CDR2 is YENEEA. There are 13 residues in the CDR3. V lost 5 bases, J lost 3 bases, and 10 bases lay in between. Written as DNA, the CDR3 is TGTGCCAGCAGCCCAGGACAACACTATGGCTACACCCTC. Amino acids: CASSPGQHYGYTL.

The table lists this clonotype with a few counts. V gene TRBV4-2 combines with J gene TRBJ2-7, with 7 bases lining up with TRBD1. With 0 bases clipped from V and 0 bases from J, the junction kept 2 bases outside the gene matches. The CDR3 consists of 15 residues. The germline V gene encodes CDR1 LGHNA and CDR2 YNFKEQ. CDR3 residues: CASSQDGDSSYEQYF. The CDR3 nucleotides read TGTGCCAGCAGCCAAGATGGGGACAGCTCCTACGAGCAGTACTTC.

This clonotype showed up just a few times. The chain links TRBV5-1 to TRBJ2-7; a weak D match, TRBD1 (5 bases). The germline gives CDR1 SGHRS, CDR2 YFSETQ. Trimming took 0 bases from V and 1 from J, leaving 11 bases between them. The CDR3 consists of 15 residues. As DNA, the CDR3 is TGCGCCAGCAGCTTGGGAGCCCAGGGTTCCTACGAGCAGTACTTC. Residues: CASSLGAQGSYEQYF.

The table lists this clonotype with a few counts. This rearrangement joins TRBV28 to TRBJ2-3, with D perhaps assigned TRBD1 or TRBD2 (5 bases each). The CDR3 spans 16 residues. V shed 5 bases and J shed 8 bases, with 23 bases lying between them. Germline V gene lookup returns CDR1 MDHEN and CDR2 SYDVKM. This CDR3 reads CASSMRSLRGMGTQYF. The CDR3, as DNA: TGTGCCAGCAGTATGAGAAGCTTACGGGGCATGGGTACGCAGTATTTT.

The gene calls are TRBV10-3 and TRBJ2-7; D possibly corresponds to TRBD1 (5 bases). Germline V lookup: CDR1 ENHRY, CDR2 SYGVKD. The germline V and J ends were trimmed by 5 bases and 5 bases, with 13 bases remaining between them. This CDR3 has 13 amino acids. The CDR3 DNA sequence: TGTGCCATCAGTCGTAGACCAGGGCACGAGCAGTACTTC. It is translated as CAISRRPGHEQYF.

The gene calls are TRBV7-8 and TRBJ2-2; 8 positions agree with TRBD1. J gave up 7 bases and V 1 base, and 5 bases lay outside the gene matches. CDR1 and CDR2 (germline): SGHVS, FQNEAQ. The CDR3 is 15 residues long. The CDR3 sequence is CASSLVRTGIGELFF. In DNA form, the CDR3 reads TGTGCCAGCAGCTTAGTCAGGACAGGGATCGGGGAGCTGTTTTTT. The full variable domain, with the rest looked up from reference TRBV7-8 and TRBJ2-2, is GAGVSQSPRYKVAKRGQDVALRCDPISGHVSLFWYQQALGQGPEFLTYFQNEAQLDKSGLPSDRFFAERPEGSVSTLKIQRTQQEDSAVYLCASSLVRTGIGELFFGEGSRLTVL.

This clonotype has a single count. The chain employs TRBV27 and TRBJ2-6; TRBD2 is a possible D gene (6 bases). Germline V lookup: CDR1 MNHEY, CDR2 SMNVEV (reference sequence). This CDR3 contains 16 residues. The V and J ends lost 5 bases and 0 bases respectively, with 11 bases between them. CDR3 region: CASSGGLSSGANVLTF. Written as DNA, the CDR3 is TGTGCCAGCAGTGGGGGACTGAGCTCTGGGGCCAACGTCCTGACTTTC.

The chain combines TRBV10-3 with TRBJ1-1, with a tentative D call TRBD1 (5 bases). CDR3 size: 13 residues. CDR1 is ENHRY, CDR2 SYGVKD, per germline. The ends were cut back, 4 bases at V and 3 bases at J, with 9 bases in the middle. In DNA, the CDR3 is TGTGCCATCAGTGCCGGGGGAGACACTGAAGCTTTCTTT. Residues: CAISAGGDTEAFF.

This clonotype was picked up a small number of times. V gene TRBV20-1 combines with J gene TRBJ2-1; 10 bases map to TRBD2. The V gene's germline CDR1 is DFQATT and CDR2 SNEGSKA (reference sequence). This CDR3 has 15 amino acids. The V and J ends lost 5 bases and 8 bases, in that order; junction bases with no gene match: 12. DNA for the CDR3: TGCAGTGCTCCACTTCCGGGACTAGCGTTGGATGAGCAGTTCTTC. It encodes CSAPLPGLALDEQFF.

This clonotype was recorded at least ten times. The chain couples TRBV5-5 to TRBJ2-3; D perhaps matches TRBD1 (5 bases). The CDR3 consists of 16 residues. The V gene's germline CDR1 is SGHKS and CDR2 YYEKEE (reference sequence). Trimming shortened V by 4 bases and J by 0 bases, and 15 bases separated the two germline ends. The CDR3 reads CASSQGAEPSTDTQYF. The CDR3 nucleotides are TGTGCCAGCAGCCAAGGGGCGGAGCCAAGCACAGATACGCAGTATTTT.

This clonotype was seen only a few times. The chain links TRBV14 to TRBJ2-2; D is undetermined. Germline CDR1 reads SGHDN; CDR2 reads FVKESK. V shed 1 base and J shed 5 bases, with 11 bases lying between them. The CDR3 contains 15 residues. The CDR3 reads CASSQGTWATGELFF. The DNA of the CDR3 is TGTGCCAGCAGCCAAGGGACGTGGGCGACCGGGGAGCTGTTTTTT.

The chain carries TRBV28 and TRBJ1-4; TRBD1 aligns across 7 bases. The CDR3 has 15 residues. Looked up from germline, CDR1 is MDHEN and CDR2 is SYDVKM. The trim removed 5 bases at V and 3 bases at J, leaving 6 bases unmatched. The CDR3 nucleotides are TGTGCCAGCAGTCTCATCGGGACAGCTAATGAAAAACTGTTTTTT. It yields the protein CASSLIGTANEKLFF.

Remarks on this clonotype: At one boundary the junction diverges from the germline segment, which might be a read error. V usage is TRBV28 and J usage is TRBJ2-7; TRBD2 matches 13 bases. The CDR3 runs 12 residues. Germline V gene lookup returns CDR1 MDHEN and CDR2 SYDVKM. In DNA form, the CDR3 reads TGTGCCAGCTCCCACCCCGGGACTAGCGGGGCGTTC. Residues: CASSHPGTSGAF.

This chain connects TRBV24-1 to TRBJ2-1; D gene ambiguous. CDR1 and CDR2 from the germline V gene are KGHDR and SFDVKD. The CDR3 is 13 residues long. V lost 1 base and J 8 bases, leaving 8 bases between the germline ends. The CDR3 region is CATSDFARYEQFF. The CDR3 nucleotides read TGTGCCACCAGTGATTTTGCTCGGTATGAGCAGTTCTTC.

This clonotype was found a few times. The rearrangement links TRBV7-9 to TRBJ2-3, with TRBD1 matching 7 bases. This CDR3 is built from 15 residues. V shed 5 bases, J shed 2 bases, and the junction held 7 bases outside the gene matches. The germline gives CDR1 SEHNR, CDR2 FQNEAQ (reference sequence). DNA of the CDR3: TGTGCCAGCAGCCGCCGGGACAGTAACACAGATACGCAGTATTTT. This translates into CASSRRDSNTDTQYF.

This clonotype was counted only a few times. For the CDR3, the DNA is TGTGCCAGCAGTTTGAACGCGGGCCACTACGAGCAGTACTTC. It yields the protein CASSLNAGHYEQYF. The chain combines TRBV28 with TRBJ2-7; a weak D match, TRBD2 (5 bases). The CDR3 extends over 14 amino acids. Germline assignment: CDR1 MDHEN and CDR2 SYDVKM. Deletions cut 3 bases from V and 3 bases from J, with 12 bases between.

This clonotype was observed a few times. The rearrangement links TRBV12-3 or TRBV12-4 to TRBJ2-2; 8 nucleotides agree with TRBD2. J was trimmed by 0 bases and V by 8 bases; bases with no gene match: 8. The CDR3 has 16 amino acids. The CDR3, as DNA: TGTGCCAGCTCTAGGGTCGGGAGGGCGAACACCGGGGAGCTGTTTTTT. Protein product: CASSRVGRANTGELFF.